This T cell receptor beta chain was recorded in a study of blood T cell repertoires in COVID-19. Turning to the study itself: There were acute and convalescent COVID-19 samples, and they came from the United States, Italy and Spain. The cDNA or gDNA used as material had been derived from T cells, B-cell-depleted T cells, or PBMCs.

The sample holds one count of this clone. Clones were sequenced by immunoSEQ multiplex PCR, and TCRdb holds only the in-frame ones, with some missing. The data contain about 200,000 clones, roughly 80% of them singletons. CDR1 SEHNR and CDR2 FQNEAQ come from the germline V gene (reference sequence). V dropped 5 bases and J dropped 1; count of bases not matched to a gene: 7. This CDR3 contains 17 residues. Material: peripheral blood. The sequence came from a woman in her 70s with acute or convalescent COVID-19. The chain joins TRBV7-9 to TRBJ2-1; 11 bases are a match to TRBD2. The CDR3 region is CASSPLGTSGSYNEQFF. The CDR3 nucleotides read TGTGCCAGCAGCCCCCTAGGGACTAGCGGATCCTACAATGAGCAGTTCTTC.